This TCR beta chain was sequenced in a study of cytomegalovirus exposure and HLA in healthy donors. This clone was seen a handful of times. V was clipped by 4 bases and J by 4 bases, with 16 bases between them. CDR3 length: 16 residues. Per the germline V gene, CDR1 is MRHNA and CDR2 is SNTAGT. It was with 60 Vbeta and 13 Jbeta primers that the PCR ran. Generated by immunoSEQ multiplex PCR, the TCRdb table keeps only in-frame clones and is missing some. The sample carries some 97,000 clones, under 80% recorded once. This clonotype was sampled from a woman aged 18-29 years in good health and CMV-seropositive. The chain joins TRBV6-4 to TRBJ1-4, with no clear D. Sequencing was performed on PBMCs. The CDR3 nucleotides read TGTGCCAGCAGTGCTGCCTGTCGGAGCGATAATGAAAAACTGTTTTTT. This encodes CASSAACRSDNEKLFF.